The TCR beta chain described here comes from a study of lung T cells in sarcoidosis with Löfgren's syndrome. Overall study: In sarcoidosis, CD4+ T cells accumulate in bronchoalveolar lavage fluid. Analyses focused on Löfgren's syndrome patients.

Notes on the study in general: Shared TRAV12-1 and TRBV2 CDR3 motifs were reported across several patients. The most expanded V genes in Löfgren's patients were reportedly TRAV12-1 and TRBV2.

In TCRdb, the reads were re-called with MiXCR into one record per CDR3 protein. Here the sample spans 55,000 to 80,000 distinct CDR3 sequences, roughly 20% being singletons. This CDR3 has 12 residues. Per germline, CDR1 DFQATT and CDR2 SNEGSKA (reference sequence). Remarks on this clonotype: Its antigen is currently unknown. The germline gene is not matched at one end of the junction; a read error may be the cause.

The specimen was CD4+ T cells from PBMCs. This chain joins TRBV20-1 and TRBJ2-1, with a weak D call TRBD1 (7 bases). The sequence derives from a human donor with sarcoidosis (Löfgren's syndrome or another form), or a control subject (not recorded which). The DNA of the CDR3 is TGCAGTGGCAGCGGAGGGGGCGATGAGCAGTCCTTC. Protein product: CSGSGGGDEQSF.